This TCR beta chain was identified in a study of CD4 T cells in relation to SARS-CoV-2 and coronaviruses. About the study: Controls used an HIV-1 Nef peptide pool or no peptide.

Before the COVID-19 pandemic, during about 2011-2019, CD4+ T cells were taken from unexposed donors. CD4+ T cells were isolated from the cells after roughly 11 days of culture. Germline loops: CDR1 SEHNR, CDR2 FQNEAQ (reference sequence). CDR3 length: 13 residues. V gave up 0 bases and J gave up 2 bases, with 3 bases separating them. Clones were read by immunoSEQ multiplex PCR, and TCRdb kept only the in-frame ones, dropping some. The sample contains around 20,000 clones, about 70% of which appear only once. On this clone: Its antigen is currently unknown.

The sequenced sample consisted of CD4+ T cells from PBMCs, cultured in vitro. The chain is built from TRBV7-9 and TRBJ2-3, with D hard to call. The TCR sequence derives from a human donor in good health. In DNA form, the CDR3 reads TGTGCCAGCAGCTTAGCAGTCACAGATACGCAGTATTTT. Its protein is CASSLAVTDTQYF.